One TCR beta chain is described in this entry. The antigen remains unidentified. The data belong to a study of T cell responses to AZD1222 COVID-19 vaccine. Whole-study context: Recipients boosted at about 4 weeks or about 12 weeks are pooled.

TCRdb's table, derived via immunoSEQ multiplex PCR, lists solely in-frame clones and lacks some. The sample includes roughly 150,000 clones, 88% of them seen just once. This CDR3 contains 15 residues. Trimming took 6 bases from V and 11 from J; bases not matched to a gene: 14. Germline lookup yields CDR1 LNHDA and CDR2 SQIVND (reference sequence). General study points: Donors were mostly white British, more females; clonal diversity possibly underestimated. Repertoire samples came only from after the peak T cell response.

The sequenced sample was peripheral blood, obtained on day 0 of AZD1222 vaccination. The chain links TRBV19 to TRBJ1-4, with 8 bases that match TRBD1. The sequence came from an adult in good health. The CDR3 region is CASSPDRGPQKKLFF. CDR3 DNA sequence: TGTGCCAGTAGCCCTGACAGGGGTCCCCAAAAGAAACTGTTTTTT.